This TCR beta chain was captured in a study of brain T cells in children with intractable seizures. Notes on the study in general: Pre- and post-surgery blood differed in depth, so pre-surgery absences may be undersampling. Only CDR3 sequence similarity suggested viral specificity, without known HCMV serostatus.

The table came from immunoSEQ multiplex PCR; TCRdb's copy has only in-frame clones and leaves some out. Of hundreds of thousands of clones detected, over 90% appear once; the ten largest clones hold roughly 5.7%. Concerning this clone: The antigen is undetermined.

Time point indicated: blood from clinic visit 5 months post-surgery; TSC patient then seizure free. The TCR sequence derives from a boy younger than two with tuberous sclerosis and intractable seizures. This material consisted of peripheral blood, taken roughly 5 months after surgery.

The CDR3 spells CASSLTGTGPINTEAFF. In DNA form, the CDR3 reads TGTGCCAGCAGCTTAACCGGGACAGGCCCTATTAACACTGAAGCTTTCTTT. This chain joins TRBV9 and TRBJ1-1; TRBD1 matches 8 bases. This CDR3 spans 17 amino acids. The germline gives CDR1 SGDLS, CDR2 YYNGEE. V gave up 4 bases and J gave up 2 bases; unmatched junction bases: 13.